This TCR beta chain was identified during a study of B cell selection in AIRE deficiency. Germline lookup yields CDR1 SGHTA and CDR2 FQGTGA. V was cut by 5 bases and J by 6 bases, with 17 bases left in between. CDR3 size: 14 residues. Sorting defined conventional CD4 T cells as CD4+CD127+. The method was immunoSEQ multiplex PCR; TCRdb's version includes in-frame clones alone and lacks a portion of them. The sample lists 20,000 to 30,000 clones, approximately 96% occurring once. The chain is built from TRBV7-3 and TRBJ2-7; a possible D gene is TRBD2 (7 bases). This receptor was taken from a human donor with AIRE deficiency. Sequencing input: conventional CD4+ T cells sorted from PBMCs. CDR3 sequence (DNA): TGTGCCAGCAGCCGCGGGCACGGGGGGCGCGAGCAGTACTTC. It specifies CASSRGHGGREQYF.